This T cell receptor (beta chain) was identified during a study of lymphopenia after photon versus proton radiotherapy. A remark on this clone: Its antigen is undetermined.

TCRdb's copy holds only in-frame clones and misses some; the assay was immunoSEQ multiplex PCR. The sample has about 68,000 clones, approximately 91% seen once. Study-level results: After the lymphocyte nadir, photon-treated repertoires showed oligoclonal expansion, especially of CD8+ Temra cells. Relative stability marked proton patients; photon patients lost diversity and naive cells. In patients who died, overall survival fell as post-nadir TCR diversity dropped more.

The TCR sequence derives from a woman in her 70s with pancreatic cancer. Sequencing was performed on peripheral blood, taken from a patient treated with photon-based radiotherapy.

The CDR3 sequence: CASRVLNYGYTF. The CDR3 DNA follows: TGTGCCAGCAGGGTGCTTAACTATGGCTACACCTTC. This chain connects TRBV28 to TRBJ1-2; D gene uncertain. Germline V gene data show CDR1 as MDHEN and CDR2 as SYDVKM. With 6 bases removed from V and 1 base from J, the gap between germline ends came to 6 bases. The CDR3 totals 12 residues.